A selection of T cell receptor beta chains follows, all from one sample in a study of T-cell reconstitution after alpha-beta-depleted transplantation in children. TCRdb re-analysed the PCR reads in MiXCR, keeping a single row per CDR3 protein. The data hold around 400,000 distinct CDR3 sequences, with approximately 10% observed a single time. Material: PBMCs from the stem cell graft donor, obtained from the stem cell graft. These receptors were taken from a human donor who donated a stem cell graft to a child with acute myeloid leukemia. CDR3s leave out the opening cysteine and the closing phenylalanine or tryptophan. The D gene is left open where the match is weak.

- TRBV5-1 ASSPMWGSYNEQF
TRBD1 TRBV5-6 ASRPTGTGDEKLF
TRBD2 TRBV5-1 ASSSKTSGAGKTQY
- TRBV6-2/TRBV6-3 ASSPGRSYNEQF
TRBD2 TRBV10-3 AISVVAGGVSEQF
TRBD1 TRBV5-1 ASSLGQGALDTQY
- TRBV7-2 ASSSSGDYGYT
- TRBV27 ASSRSSELSNQPQH
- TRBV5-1 ASSSKAPNTGELF
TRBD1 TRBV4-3 ASSQDYHRGPDEQF
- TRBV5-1 ASSLGTDSYEQY
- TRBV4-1 ASSQDTGKAIENIQY
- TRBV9 ASSVATRTISYNEQF
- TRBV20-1 SARVMGNGAKNIQY
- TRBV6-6 ATDAGNTIY
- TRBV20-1 SARPPGYNSPLH